This T cell receptor beta chain emerged from a study of blood T cell repertoires in COVID-19 (dated by TCRdb to 2018 to 2020). For context, the study as a whole: Samples covering the acute and convalescent phases of COVID-19 were provided by collaborators in the United States, Italy and Spain. The material from the prospective study consisted of cDNA or gDNA derived from T cells, B-cell-depleted T cells, or PBMCs. Deeply sampled blood TCRbeta repertoires from subjects exposed to, actively infected with, or recovered from COVID-19 were included in the dataset. A freely available public database, intended as a resource for researchers studying the immune response to SARS-CoV-2, is where the repertoires were released. The samples were drawn from two sources: the first 160 participants of the ongoing ImmuneRACE study, and 1,254 subjects contributed by 6 global collaborators. A de-identified subject ID, COVID-19 status, age in years and sex were almost always included in the sample metadata. HLA class I and class II types, where available, came from metadata supplied by the sample provider rather than from assay-based typing.

V is pruned by 1 base and J by 2 bases, leaving 5 bases of the junction without a gene match. The CDR3 spans 17 residues, from the cysteine through the phenylalanine. Solely the CDR3 DNA is kept, with 51 bases framed from the first base. The CDR1 and CDR2 encoded by the germline V gene are SGHVS and FQNEAQ. Summary of the overall study and its limitations: The amount of clinical and demographic metadata varied by source and participant and was provided uncurated.

The immunoSEQ Assay, a bias-controlled multiplex PCR, was used to amplify TCRbeta CDR3 regions from genomic DNA. The study's own analysis went as follows. Within the assay, amplification of reference gene primers was used to estimate how many nucleated cells each sample contained. To quantify the absolute abundance of each unique TCRbeta CDR3 rearrangement, sequence reads were collapsed and filtered. Productive Simpson clonality was computed per sample as the square root of Simpson's diversity index over productive rearrangements. TCRdb holds this immuneACCESS table with in-frame rearrangements only. Some clones are missing; in checked studies, unresolved V genes explain under half, and the rest has no known cause. For V, J and clone size, that table is used; D and trimming come from the DNA. The sample contains tens of thousands of clones, 87% of them found a single time. The biggest ten clones account for more than 5% of the sample.

Collaborating institutions collected whole blood in K2EDTA tubes following their own protocols. Collaborator samples were shipped for TCRbeta analysis as frozen whole blood, isolated PBMCs, or DNA extracted from either sample type. Turning to this clone: Its antigen is still unknown. No much larger clonotype is one base removed from it; base qualities were not supplied.

The sample was peripheral blood. The receptor chain draws on TRBV7-8 and TRBJ2-3, with TRBD2 identical over 11 junction bases. This TCR came from a man between 50 and 59 years old with active COVID-19. The CDR3 loop reads CASSLEVTSGATDTQYF. The DNA sequence is TGTGCCAGCAGCTTAGAAGTGACTAGCGGGGCCACAGATACGCAGTATTTT.